This TCR beta chain appears in the sequencing data of a study of T-cell memory formation after mild COVID-19. In TCRdb, the 5' RACE reads were re-called with MiXCR into one record per CDR3 protein. The table records 550,000 to 600,000 distinct CDR3 sequences, roughly 21% of them present only once. Study observations and caveats: Contracting clones from day 15 to 85 had balanced CD4/CD8; later expanders favoured CD4+.

About this clonotype: Antigen unknown.

The germline V gene encodes CDR1 WSHSY and CDR2 SAAADI. This CDR3 is built from 16 residues. The V segment lost 1 base and the J segment 6 bases; nucleotides outside the gene matches: 11. The chain links TRBV10-2 to TRBJ2-7; 8 nucleotides align to TRBD2. This receptor was identified in an adult woman who had mild COVID-19 (a few samples of this study predate the infection). Cell type and time point are not known. The sequenced sample consisted of PBMCs or a T cell subset sorted from them (not recorded which). The CDR3 nucleotides read TGCGCCAGCAGTGAGTTGACGCCGGGACTAGTCCTCGAGCAGTACTTC. Protein: CASSELTPGLVLEQYF.